This T cell receptor (beta chain) was documented in a study of cytomegalovirus exposure and HLA in healthy donors. Study details: One earlier analysis, a look at about 179 million T cells, found some 110 million unique TCR beta sequences. For the roughly 400 genotyped donors, more than 65% fell within the Caucasian-associated ancestry cluster. Study-level findings and limits: A list of more than 150 TCR beta chains associated with cytomegalovirus was given. A missense DCLRE1C variant was associated with V- and J-gene trimming of TCR beta chains in a later analysis, and an independent cohort replicated the association.

This clone was detected only a few times. Its antigen is as yet unknown. The PCR employed 60 Vbeta primers together with 13 Jbeta primers. Method: immunoSEQ multiplex PCR; TCRdb's copy keeps in-frame clones and lacks some. Of 89,000 or so clones listed, almost 85% are singletons. The sequenced material came from PBMCs. The receptor's source is a woman aged 18-30 years in good health and CMV-seropositive.

The CDR3 sequence: CASSVSGNTEAFF. CDR3 bases: TGTGCCAGCAGCGTATCAGGGAACACTGAAGCTTTCTTT. The rearrangement links TRBV9 to TRBJ1-1; D is uncertain. The V end was cut by 1 base, the J end by 1 base, with 5 bases between. This CDR3 comprises 13 residues. Germline lookup yields CDR1 SGDLS and CDR2 YYNGEE. The full variable domain, with the rest looked up from reference TRBV9 and TRBJ1-1, is DSGVTQTPKHLITATGQRVTLRCSPRSGDLSVYWYQQSLDQGLQFLIQYYNGEERAKGNILERFSAQQFPDLHSELNLSSLELGDSALYFCASSVSGNTEAFFGQGTRLTVV.